Shown below are 9 T cell receptor beta chains from a single sample sequenced in a study of shared T cell receptors in the human thymus. TCRdb keeps only in-frame clones here, not all; method: immunoSEQ multiplex PCR. The sample shows 630,000 or so clones, over 75% of them seen only once. Separately, the same data were catalogued under a study of human thymus T cells.

Sequencing input: thymocytes. The receptors come from a boy under two years old with a congenital heart defect.

The CDR3 here is CASSPGEGGNQPQHF. DNA of the CDR3: TGTGCCAGCAGCCCCGGGGAGGGGGGCAATCAGCCCCAGCATTTT. The gene calls are TRBV28 and TRBJ1-5; possibly TRBD1 for D (6 bases). The CDR3 consists of 15 residues. The germline CDR1 and CDR2 sequences are MDHEN and SYDVKM. Trimming took 6 bases from V and 2 from J, leaving 14 bases between them.

V gene TRBV5-1 combines with J gene TRBJ2-6, with D perhaps TRBD2 (6 bases). The CDR3 consists of 18 residues. Trimming took 6 bases from V and 0 from J, leaving 19 bases between them. CDR1 is SGHRS, CDR2 YFSETQ, per germline. CDR3 bases: TGCGCCAGCACTAATGGACCCGGAGGGGACTCTGGGGCCAACGTCCTGACTTTC. Amino acids: CASTNGPGGDSGANVLTF. The complete variable domain, with remaining parts taken from reference TRBV5-1 and TRBJ2-6, reads KAGVTQTPRYLIKTRGQQVTLSCSPISGHRSVSWYQQTPGQGLQFLFEYFSETQRNKGNFPGRFSGRQFSNSRSEMNVSTLELGDSALYLCASTNGPGGDSGANVLTFGAGSRLTVL.

This sequence joins TRBV4-3 and TRBJ2-7, with a possible D match to TRBD2 (5 bases). CDR1 is LGHNA, CDR2 YSLEER, per germline. CDR3 size: 16 residues. Trimming took 1 base from V and 3 from J, leaving 16 bases between them. The DNA of the CDR3 is TGCGCCAGCAGCCAAGGCGTCGGGGAAGCACGCTACGAGCAGTACTTC. This translates into CASSQGVGEARYEQYF.

The chain couples TRBV4-3 to TRBJ2-1; the match to TRBD2 covers 10 bases. J gave up 0 bases and V 5 bases, and 13 bases lay outside the gene matches. Per the germline V gene, CDR1 is LGHNA and CDR2 is YSLEER. The CDR3 covers 19 residues. The CDR3 here is CASSSPTTSGPSSYNEQFF. The CDR3 region has the DNA TGCGCCAGCAGCTCCCCAACGACTAGCGGGCCCAGCTCCTACAATGAGCAGTTCTTC.

This clone was counted once. The chain joins TRBV7-6 to TRBJ2-2; weak D call: TRBD2 (6 bases). This CDR3 spans 21 amino acids. V gave up 4 bases and J gave up 5 bases, with 32 bases separating them. Germline V gene sequence: CDR1 SGHVS, CDR2 FNYEAQ. The CDR3 is CASSSHPQGPRLVLWTGELFF. The CDR3 coding sequence is TGTGCCAGCAGCTCCCATCCTCAGGGACCTCGACTAGTTTTATGGACCGGGGAGCTGTTTTTT. Complete variable domain (other parts from reference TRBV7-6 and TRBJ2-2): GAGVSQSPRYKVTKRGQDVALRCDPISGHVSLYWYRQALGQGPEFLTYFNYEAQQDKSGLPNDRFSAERPEGSISTLTIQRTEQRDSAMYRCASSSHPQGPRLVLWTGELFFGEGSRLTVL.

This clone was observed a handful of times. J is TRBJ2-7 and V is TRBV28, with D maybe TRBD1 (6 bases). The CDR3 is made up of 20 amino acids. CDR1 and CDR2 (germline): MDHEN, SYDVKM. V was pared by 0 bases and J by 5 bases, with 29 bases between. The DNA for the CDR3 is TGTGCCAGCAGTTTATGGAGGCAATCGCAGGTTTCGCAGGGGAGACACGAGCAGTACTTC. This codes for CASSLWRQSQVSQGRHEQYF.

J is TRBJ2-1 and V is TRBV5-6; D perhaps matches TRBD2 (6 bases). Trimming took 4 bases from V and 5 from J, leaving 10 bases between them. The CDR3 is made up of 13 amino acids. Germline lookup yields CDR1 SGHDT and CDR2 YYEEEE. Here the CDR3 reads CASSGGNHNEQFF. DNA for the CDR3: TGTGCCAGCAGCGGAGGGAATCACAATGAGCAGTTCTTC.

This chain links TRBV29-1 with TRBJ2-7, with TRBD2 identical over 7 bases. The CDR3 contains 15 residues. Trimming took 6 bases from V and 0 from J; bases not matched to a gene: 11. Looked up from germline, CDR1 is SQVTM and CDR2 is ANQGSEA. CDR3 loop: CSVTTLADTSYEQYF. The CDR3 DNA reads TGCAGCGTGACCACCCTAGCGGACACCTCCTACGAGCAGTACTTC.

This rearrangement joins TRBV30 to TRBJ2-1; 16 bases fit TRBD2. J was trimmed by 0 bases and V by 8 bases; bases with no gene match: 7. The CDR3 runs to 17 residues. The germline gives CDR1 GTSNPN, CDR2 SVGIG (reference sequence). The CDR3: CARQGTSGGASYNEQFF. CDR3 nucleotides: TGTGCCCGGCAAGGGACTAGCGGGGGGGCCTCCTACAATGAGCAGTTCTTC.